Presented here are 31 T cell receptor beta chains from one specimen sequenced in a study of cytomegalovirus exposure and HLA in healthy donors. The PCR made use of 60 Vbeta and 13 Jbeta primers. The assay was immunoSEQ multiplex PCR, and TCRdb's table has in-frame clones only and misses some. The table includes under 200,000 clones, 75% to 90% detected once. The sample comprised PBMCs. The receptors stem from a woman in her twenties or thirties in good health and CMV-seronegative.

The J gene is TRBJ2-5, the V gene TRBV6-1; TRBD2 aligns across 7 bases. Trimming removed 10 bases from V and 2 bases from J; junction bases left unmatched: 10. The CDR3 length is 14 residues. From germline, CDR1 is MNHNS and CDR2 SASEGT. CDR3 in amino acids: CATKSTSEQETQYF. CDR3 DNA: TGTGCCACCAAAAGTACTAGCGAACAAGAGACCCAGTACTTC.

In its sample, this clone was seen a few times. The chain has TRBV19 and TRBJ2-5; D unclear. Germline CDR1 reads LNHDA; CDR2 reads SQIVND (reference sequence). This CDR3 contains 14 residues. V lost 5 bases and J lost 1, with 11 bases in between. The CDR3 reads CASSVTELQETQYF. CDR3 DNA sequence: TGTGCCAGTAGTGTAACAGAGCTCCAAGAGACCCAGTACTTC.

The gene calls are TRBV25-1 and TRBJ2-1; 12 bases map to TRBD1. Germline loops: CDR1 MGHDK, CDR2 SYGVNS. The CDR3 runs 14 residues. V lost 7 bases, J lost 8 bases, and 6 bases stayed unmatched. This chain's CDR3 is CASKGDRGRDEQFF. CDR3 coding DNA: TGTGCCAGCAAAGGGGACAGGGGGCGAGATGAGCAGTTCTTC.

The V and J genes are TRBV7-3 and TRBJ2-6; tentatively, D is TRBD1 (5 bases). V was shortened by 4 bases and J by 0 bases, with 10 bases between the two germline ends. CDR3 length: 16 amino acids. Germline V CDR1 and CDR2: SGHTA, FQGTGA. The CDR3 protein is CASSSRQPSGANVLTF. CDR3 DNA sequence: TGTGCCAGCAGCTCCAGACAGCCCTCTGGGGCCAACGTCCTGACTTTC.

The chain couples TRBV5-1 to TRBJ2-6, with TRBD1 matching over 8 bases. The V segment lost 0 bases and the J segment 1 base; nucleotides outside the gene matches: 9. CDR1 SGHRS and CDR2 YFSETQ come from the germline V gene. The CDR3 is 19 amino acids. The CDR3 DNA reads TGCGCCAGCAGCTTGGTCCCAGGGGGCGCTTATTCTGGGGCCAACGTCCTGACTTTC. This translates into CASSLVPGGAYSGANVLTF.

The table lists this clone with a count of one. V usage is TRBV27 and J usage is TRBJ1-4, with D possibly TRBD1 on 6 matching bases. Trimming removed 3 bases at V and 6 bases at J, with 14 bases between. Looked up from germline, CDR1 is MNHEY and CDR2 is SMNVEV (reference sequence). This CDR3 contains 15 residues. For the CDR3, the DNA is TGTGCCAGCAGTTTGTCCGGGACAAATTATGAAAAACTGTTTTTT. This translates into CASSLSGTNYEKLFF.

The CDR3 protein is CSARRETQYF. The CDR3 bases are TGCAGTGCTAGACGGGAGACCCAGTACTTC. The gene calls are TRBV20-1 and TRBJ2-5; no reliable D call. V was clipped by 2 bases and J by 5 bases, with 3 bases between them. The CDR3 sequence is 10 residues long. The germline gives CDR1 DFQATT, CDR2 SNEGSKA (reference sequence).

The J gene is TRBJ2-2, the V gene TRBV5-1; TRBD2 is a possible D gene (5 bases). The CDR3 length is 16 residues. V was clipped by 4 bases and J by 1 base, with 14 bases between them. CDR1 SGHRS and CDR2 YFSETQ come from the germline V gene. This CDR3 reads CASSPLPGMNTGELFF. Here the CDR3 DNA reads TGCGCCAGCAGCCCCCTTCCGGGGATGAACACCGGGGAGCTGTTTTTT.

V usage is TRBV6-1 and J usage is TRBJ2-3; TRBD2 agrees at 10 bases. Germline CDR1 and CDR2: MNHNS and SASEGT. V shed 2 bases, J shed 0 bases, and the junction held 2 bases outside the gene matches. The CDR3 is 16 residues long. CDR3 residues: CASSEWTSGSTDTQYF. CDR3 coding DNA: TGTGCCAGCAGTGAATGGACTAGCGGTAGCACAGATACGCAGTATTTT.

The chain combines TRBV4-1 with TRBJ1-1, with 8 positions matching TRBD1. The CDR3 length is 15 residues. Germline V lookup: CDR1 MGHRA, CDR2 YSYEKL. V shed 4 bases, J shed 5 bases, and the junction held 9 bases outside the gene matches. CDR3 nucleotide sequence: TGCGCCAGCAGCCTAGGACAGGGAGCTGGGACTGAAGCTTTCTTT. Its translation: CASSLGQGAGTEAFF.

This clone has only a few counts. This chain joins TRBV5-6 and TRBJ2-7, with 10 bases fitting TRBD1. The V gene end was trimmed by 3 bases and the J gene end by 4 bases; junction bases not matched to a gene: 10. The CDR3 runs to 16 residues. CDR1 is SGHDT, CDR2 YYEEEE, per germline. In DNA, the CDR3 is TGTGCCAGCAGCTCCGAGACAGGGGGCGGCTATTACGAGCAGTACTTC. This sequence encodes CASSSETGGGYYEQYF.

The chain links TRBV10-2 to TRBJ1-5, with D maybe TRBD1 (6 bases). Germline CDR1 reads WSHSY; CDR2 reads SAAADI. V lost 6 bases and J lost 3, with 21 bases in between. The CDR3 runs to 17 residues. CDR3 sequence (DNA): TGCGCCAGCAGGGCCGTACCGGGACACCTAACCAATCAGCCCCAGCATTTT. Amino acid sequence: CASRAVPGHLTNQPQHF.

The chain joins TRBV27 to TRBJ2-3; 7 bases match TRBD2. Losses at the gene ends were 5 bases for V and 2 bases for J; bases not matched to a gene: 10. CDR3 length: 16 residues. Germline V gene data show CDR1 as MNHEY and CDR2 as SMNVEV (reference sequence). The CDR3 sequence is CASSILSSGDTDTQYF. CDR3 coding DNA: TGTGCCAGCAGTATCTTGTCTAGCGGAGACACAGATACGCAGTATTTT.

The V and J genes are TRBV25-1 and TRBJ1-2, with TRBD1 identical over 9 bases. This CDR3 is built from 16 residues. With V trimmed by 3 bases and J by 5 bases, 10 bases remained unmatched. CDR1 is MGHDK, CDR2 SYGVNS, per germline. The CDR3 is CASSDLRTGEWYGYTF. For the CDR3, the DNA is TGTGCCAGCAGTGACCTCCGGACAGGGGAATGGTATGGCTACACCTTC.

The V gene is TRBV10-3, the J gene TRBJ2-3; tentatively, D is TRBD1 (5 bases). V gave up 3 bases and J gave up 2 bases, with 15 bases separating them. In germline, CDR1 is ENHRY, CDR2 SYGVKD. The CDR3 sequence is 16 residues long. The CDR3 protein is CAISDRKTVFTDTQYF. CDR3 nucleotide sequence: TGTGCCATCAGTGACCGGAAGACAGTCTTCACAGATACGCAGTATTTT.

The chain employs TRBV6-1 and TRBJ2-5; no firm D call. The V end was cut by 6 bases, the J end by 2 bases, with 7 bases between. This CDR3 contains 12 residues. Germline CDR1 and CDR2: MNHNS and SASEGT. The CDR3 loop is CASRLTQETQYF. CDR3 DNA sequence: TGTGCCAGCAGGCTCACTCAAGAGACCCAGTACTTC.

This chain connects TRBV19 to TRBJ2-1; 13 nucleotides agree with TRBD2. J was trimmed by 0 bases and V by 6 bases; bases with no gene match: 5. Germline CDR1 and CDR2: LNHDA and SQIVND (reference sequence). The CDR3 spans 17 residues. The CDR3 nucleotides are TGTGCCAGTAGAGGACTAGCGGGAGCCCTCTCCTACAATGAGCAGTTCTTC. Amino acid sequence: CASRGLAGALSYNEQFF.

The CDR3 is CASSLYMRDEKLFF. For the CDR3, the DNA is TGTGCCAGCAGTTTATATATGAGGGATGAAAAACTGTTTTTT. The gene calls are TRBV28 and TRBJ1-4; D unresolved. This CDR3 has 14 residues. Germline-derived CDR1 and CDR2 are MDHEN and SYDVKM. Trimming took off 1 base at V and 6 bases at J, with 9 bases between the two ends. Full variable domain (rest looked up from reference TRBV28 and TRBJ1-4): DVKVTQSSRYLVKRTGEKVFLECVQDMDHENMFWYRQDPGLGLRLIYFSYDVKMKEKGDIPEGYSVSREKKERFSLILESASTNQTSMYLCASSLYMRDEKLFFGSGTQLSVL.

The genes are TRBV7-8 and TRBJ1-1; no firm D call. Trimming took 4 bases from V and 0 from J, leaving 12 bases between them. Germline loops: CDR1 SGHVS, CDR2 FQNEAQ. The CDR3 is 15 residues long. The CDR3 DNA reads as TGTGCCAGCAGCTCCGGAGTCGGGATGAACACTGAAGCTTTCTTT. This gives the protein CASSSGVGMNTEAFF.

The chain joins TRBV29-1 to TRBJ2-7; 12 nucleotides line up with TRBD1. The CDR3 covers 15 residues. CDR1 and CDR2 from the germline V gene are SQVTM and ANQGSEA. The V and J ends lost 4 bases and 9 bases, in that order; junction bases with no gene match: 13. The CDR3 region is CSVGGGGQGAWGQYF. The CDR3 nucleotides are TGCAGCGTTGGAGGGGGGGGACAGGGGGCCTGGGGGCAGTACTTC.

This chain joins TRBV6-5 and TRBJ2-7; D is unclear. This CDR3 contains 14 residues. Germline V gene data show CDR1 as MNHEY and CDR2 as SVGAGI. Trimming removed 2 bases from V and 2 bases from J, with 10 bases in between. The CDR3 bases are TGTGCCAGCAGTTACCAACGCGCCCCCTACGAGCAGTACTTC. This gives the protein CASSYQRAPYEQYF.

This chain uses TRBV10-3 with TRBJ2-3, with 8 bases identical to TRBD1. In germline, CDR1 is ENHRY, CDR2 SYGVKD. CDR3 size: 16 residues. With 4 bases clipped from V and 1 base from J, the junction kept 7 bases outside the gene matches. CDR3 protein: CAISATTGAGTDTQYF. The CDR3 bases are TGTGCCATCAGTGCGACGACAGGGGCGGGCACAGATACGCAGTATTTT.

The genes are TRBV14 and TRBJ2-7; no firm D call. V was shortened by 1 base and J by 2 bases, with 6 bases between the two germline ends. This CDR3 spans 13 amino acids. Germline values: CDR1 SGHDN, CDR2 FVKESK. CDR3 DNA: TGTGCCAGCAGCCAAGCAGTTACCTACGAGCAGTACTTC. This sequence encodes CASSQAVTYEQYF.

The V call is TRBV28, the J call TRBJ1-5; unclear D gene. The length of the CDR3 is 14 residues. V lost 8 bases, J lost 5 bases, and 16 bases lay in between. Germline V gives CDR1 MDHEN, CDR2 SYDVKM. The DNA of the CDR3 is TGTGCCAGCTCAAACTCCCTCGGGGATCAGCCCCAGCATTTT. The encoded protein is CASSNSLGDQPQHF.

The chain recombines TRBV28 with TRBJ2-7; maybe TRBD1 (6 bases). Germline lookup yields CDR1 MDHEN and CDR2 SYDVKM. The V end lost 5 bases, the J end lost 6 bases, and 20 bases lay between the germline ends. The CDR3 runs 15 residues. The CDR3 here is CASSPHLTGGSEQYF. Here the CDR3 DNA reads TGTGCCAGCAGTCCTCACCTGACAGGTGGTAGCGAGCAGTACTTC.

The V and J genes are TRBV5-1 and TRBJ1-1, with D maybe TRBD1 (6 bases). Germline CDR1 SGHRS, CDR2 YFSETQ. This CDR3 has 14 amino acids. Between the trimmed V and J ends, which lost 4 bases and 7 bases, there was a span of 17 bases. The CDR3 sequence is CASSRGDTPIEAFF. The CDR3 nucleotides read TGCGCCAGCAGCCGAGGGGACACGCCGATTGAAGCTTTCTTT.

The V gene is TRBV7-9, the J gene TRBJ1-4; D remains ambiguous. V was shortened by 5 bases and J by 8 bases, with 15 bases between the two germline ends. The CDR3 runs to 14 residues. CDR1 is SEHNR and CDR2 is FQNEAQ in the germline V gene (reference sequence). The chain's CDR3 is CASSHRGRLEKLFF. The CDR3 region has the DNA TGTGCCAGCAGCCACAGAGGGCGGCTCGAAAAACTGTTTTTT.

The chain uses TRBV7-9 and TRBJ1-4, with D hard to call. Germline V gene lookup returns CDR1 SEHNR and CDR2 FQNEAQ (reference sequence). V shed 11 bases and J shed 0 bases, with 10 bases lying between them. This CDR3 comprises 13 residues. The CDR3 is CAGSGATNEKLFF. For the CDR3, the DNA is TGTGCCGGATCCGGAGCAACTAATGAAAAACTGTTTTTT.

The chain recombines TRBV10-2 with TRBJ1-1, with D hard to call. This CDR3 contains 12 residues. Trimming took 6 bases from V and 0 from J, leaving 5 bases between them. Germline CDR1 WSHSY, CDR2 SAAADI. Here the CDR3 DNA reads TGCGCCAGCAGAACTTTGAACACTGAAGCTTTCTTT. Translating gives CASRTLNTEAFF.

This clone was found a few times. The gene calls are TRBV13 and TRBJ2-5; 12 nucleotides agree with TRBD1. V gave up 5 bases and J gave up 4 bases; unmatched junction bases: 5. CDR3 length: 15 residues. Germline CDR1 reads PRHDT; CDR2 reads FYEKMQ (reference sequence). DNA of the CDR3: TGTGCCAGCAGCCGGGGACAGGGGGCGGGAGAGACCCAGTACTTC. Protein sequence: CASSRGQGAGETQYF.

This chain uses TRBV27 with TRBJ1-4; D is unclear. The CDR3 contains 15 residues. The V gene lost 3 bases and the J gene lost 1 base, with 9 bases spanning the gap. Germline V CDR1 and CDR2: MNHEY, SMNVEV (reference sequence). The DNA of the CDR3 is TGTGCCAGCAGTTTCGGGAGCGTAACTAATGAAAAACTGTTTTTT. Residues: CASSFGSVTNEKLFF.